Listed below are T cell receptor beta chains from one sample, sequenced in a study of T cell responses to AZD1222 COVID-19 vaccine. The protocol was immunoSEQ multiplex PCR, while the TCRdb copy is restricted to in-frame clones and leaves out a portion. The sample has some 74,000 clones; about 90% are singletons. The starting material was peripheral blood, obtained 28 days after the second AZD1222 dose. The receptors come from an adult who received the AZD1222 COVID-19 vaccine. CDR3s include the opening cysteine and the closing phenylalanine or tryptophan. Fields, in order: CDR3 DNA, CDR3 protein, V gene, J gene, clone size, D gene. D genes are given only for firm matches. Clone sizes are given selectively: once, few, many, or a class where the clone is expanded.

cdr3_nt: TGCAGCGTTGATCGACAAAACCTCTATGGCTACACCTTC
cdr3_aa: CSVDRQNLYGYTF
v_call: TRBV29-1
j_call: TRBJ1-2
clone_size: .
d_call: .

cdr3_nt: TGTGCCAGCAGCTTGAACGAGCCTGGCTACACCTTC
cdr3_aa: CASSLNEPGYTF
v_call: TRBV5-8
j_call: TRBJ1-2
clone_size: .
d_call: .

cdr3_nt: TGTGCCAGCAGTTACTCGCTACGGCGAAATTCACCCCTCCACTTT
cdr3_aa: CASSYSLRRNSPLHF
v_call: TRBV6-5
j_call: TRBJ1-6
clone_size: .
d_call: .

cdr3_nt: TGTGCCAGCAGCCGAAGCTTAGCGGGAGGGGGCTCCTACGAGCAGTACTTC
cdr3_aa: CASSRSLAGGGSYEQYF
v_call: TRBV4-2
j_call: TRBJ2-7
clone_size: .
d_call: TRBD2

cdr3_nt: TGTGCCAGCAGTAAGGAAGCTAACTATGGCTACACCTTC
cdr3_aa: CASSKEANYGYTF
v_call: TRBV6-2/TRBV6-3
j_call: TRBJ1-2
clone_size: .
d_call: .

cdr3_nt: TGTGCCAGCAGCTTCCGGAAAGACGAAAAACTGTTTTTT
cdr3_aa: CASSFRKDEKLFF
v_call: TRBV7-9
j_call: TRBJ1-4
clone_size: medium-sized
d_call: .

cdr3_nt: TGTGCCAGCAGTTACACAACAGGGCGGGGGAACAATGAGCAGTTCTTC
cdr3_aa: CASSYTTGRGNNEQFF
v_call: TRBV6-5
j_call: TRBJ2-1
clone_size: .
d_call: .

cdr3_nt: TGTGCCAGCAGCGTACCGACTAGCGGGTTCACAGATACGCAGTATTTT
cdr3_aa: CASSVPTSGFTDTQYF
v_call: TRBV9
j_call: TRBJ2-3
clone_size: few
d_call: TRBD2

cdr3_nt: TGCAGCGTTGAAGGGACAGGTGATAATGAAAAACTGTTTTTT
cdr3_aa: CSVEGTGDNEKLFF
v_call: TRBV29-1
j_call: TRBJ1-4
clone_size: .
d_call: TRBD1

cdr3_nt: TGTGCCAGCAGCTTGCGGCAAGACACTGAAGCTTTCTTT
cdr3_aa: CASSLRQDTEAFF
v_call: TRBV7-6
j_call: TRBJ1-1
clone_size: .
d_call: .

cdr3_nt: TGTGCCAGCAGCTTGGCACGTCTCGAGGGGAACACTGAAGCTTTCTTT
cdr3_aa: CASSLARLEGNTEAFF
v_call: TRBV5-6
j_call: TRBJ1-1
clone_size: .
d_call: .

cdr3_nt: TGTGCCAGCCGGGGACAGATTAATGAAAAACTGTTTTTT
cdr3_aa: CASRGQINEKLFF
v_call: TRBV18
j_call: TRBJ1-4
clone_size: .
d_call: TRBD1

cdr3_nt: TGTGCCAGCAGGGGGACAGGGGATAGGGGTCAGCCCCAGCATTTT
cdr3_aa: CASRGTGDRGQPQHF
v_call: TRBV2
j_call: TRBJ1-5
clone_size: .
d_call: TRBD1

cdr3_nt: TGTGCCAGTAGGCCCTGGGATACCGGGGAGCTGTTTTTT
cdr3_aa: CASRPWDTGELFF
v_call: TRBV19
j_call: TRBJ2-2
clone_size: .
d_call: .

cdr3_nt: TGCAGCGTGTCAGGGGCCGAGGGGAGCTACAATGAGCAGTTCTTC
cdr3_aa: CSVSGAEGSYNEQFF
v_call: TRBV29-1
j_call: TRBJ2-1
clone_size: .
d_call: .

cdr3_nt: TGTGCCACCTCCCCGGCAACTAATGAAAAACTGTTTTTT
cdr3_aa: CATSPATNEKLFF
v_call: TRBV27
j_call: TRBJ1-4
clone_size: .
d_call: .

cdr3_nt: TGTGCCAGCAGTCAAAAAGCTCCATCGCGCACAGATACGCAGTATTTT
cdr3_aa: CASSQKAPSRTDTQYF
v_call: TRBV7-9
j_call: TRBJ2-3
clone_size: once
d_call: .

cdr3_nt: TGTGCCAGCAGGGAGGACGGATCTTCTAATTCACCCCTCCACTTT
cdr3_aa: CASREDGSSNSPLHF
v_call: TRBV6-5
j_call: TRBJ1-6
clone_size: .
d_call: .

cdr3_nt: TGTGCCAGCAGCGGGATAGGACCGCTTAATTCACCCCTCCACTTT
cdr3_aa: CASSGIGPLNSPLHF
v_call: TRBV9
j_call: TRBJ1-6
clone_size: .
d_call: .

cdr3_nt: TGTGCCAGCAGGACCCTAATAGGGGTATACTATGGCTACACCTTC
cdr3_aa: CASRTLIGVYYGYTF
v_call: TRBV2
j_call: TRBJ1-2
clone_size: .
d_call: .

cdr3_nt: TGTGCCAGCAGCTTAGGGGGATGGCAGCCCCAGCATTTT
cdr3_aa: CASSLGGWQPQHF
v_call: TRBV7-2
j_call: TRBJ1-5
clone_size: .
d_call: .

cdr3_nt: TGTGCCAGCAGCGTACAAGCGAACACTGAAGCTTTCTTT
cdr3_aa: CASSVQANTEAFF
v_call: TRBV9
j_call: TRBJ1-1
clone_size: once
d_call: .

cdr3_nt: TGTGCCAGCGGGCGAGGGAATGAAAAACTGTTTTTT
cdr3_aa: CASGRGNEKLFF
v_call: TRBV12-3/TRBV12-4
j_call: TRBJ1-4
clone_size: .
d_call: .

cdr3_nt: TGTGCCAGCAGTTACCTCAAGCAGACAGGGCGGCAGTTCTTC
cdr3_aa: CASSYLKQTGRQFF
v_call: TRBV6-2/TRBV6-3
j_call: TRBJ2-1
clone_size: .
d_call: TRBD1

cdr3_nt: TGTGCCAGCAGCTTAACGGGTAACGGGAATGAGCAGTTCTTC
cdr3_aa: CASSLTGNGNEQFF
v_call: TRBV11-3
j_call: TRBJ2-1
clone_size: once
d_call: .

cdr3_nt: TGTGCCAGCAGTCGCGACATGTTTGAAAAACTGTTTTTT
cdr3_aa: CASSRDMFEKLFF
v_call: TRBV12-3/TRBV12-4
j_call: TRBJ1-4
clone_size: .
d_call: .

cdr3_nt: TGTGCCAGCAGCCAACAGATTGTACTGAACACTGAAGCTTTCTTT
cdr3_aa: CASSQQIVLNTEAFF
v_call: TRBV6-5
j_call: TRBJ1-1
clone_size: .
d_call: .

cdr3_nt: TGTGCCAGCAGCCTGAATTACCAGCAGTACTTC
cdr3_aa: CASSLNYQQYF
v_call: TRBV28
j_call: TRBJ2-7
clone_size: .
d_call: .

cdr3_nt: TGTGCCAGCAGCTTGGGGGCGAACACCATATATTTT
cdr3_aa: CASSLGANTIYF
v_call: TRBV5-6
j_call: TRBJ1-3
clone_size: .
d_call: .